The entry below gives a single T cell receptor beta chain sequence along with its context. As yet, its antigen is unknown. This sample is drawn from a study of T cell responses to AZD1222 COVID-19 vaccine. The CDR3 consists of 14 residues. Germline CDR1 is SGHNT and CDR2 is YYREEE (reference sequence). The V and J ends lost 4 bases and 6 bases respectively, with 13 bases between them. The study, taken as a whole, reports: Seropositive AZD1222 recipients at baseline numbered only five or six. Spike-wide vaccine-associated CD4 TCRs dominated at 160-218 and 743-854. After two AZD1222 doses, spike-specific TCR breadth and depth rose versus day 0.

The repertoire was sequenced with immunoSEQ multiplex PCR; TCRdb's copy has only in-frame clones and lacks some. The repertoire has 120,000 or so clones, roughly 90% of them found once; the top ten carry approximately 1%. The TCR sequence derives from an adult in good health. The chain joins TRBV5-4 to TRBJ1-4, with D possibly TRBD1 on 5 matching bases. The starting material was peripheral blood, obtained on day 0 of AZD1222 vaccination. The CDR3 DNA is TGTGCCAGCAGCCGCGGGACGGAGGATGAAAAACTGTTTTTT. Amino acid sequence: CASSRGTEDEKLFF.